This T cell receptor (beta chain) was captured in a study of cytomegalovirus exposure and HLA in healthy donors. PCR primers comprised 60 Vbeta and 13 Jbeta primers. This table comes from immunoSEQ multiplex PCR, and its TCRdb copy is limited to in-frame clones, with some not included. There are around 170,000 clones in the sample; over 80% occur only once, and under 2% lies in the top ten. Of note for this clone: Its antigen is undetermined.

At the time of sampling, donors were nominally healthy, though unrecorded immune exposures were likely. Overall study findings and caveats: Researchers reported in a later analysis that common viral pathogens appeared linked to several top clusters. The records held CMV serostatus as the only immune exposure information.

This receptor was identified in a woman under 30 in good health and CMV-seronegative. Specimen: PBMCs.

The CDR3 region has the DNA TGTGCCAGCAGCGGGGGCGGGGGCTTCTCTGGAAACACCATATATTTT. Translated, it gives CASSGGGGFSGNTIYF. V gene TRBV5-4 combines with J gene TRBJ1-3, with TRBD1 as a possible D gene (6 bases). V shed 4 bases and J shed 0 bases, with 14 bases lying between them. The CDR3 has 16 residues. Looked up from germline, CDR1 is SGHNT and CDR2 is YYREEE (reference sequence).